This TCR beta chain was captured in a study of long-term antiretroviral therapy in people with HIV (dated by TCRdb to between 2021 and 2023). As for the study more broadly: The earliest samples were collected roughly a decade before the 2015 WHO recommendation for immediate ART, at a time when ART was usually postponed until CD4 counts fell. Whether ART initiation and durable HIV suppression were associated with changes in peripheral blood TRB repertoire composition and diversity was tested in a retrospective serial study. The cohort contributed over 150 cryopreserved PBMC samples from about 33 adults with confirmed HIV infection, collected serially over a mean of about six years (range 1-12). About a third of the roughly 30 participants with HIV were female. No cross-contamination during QIAcube processing was seen in test extractions of a monoclonal T-cell line run alongside around 31 polyclonal samples.

This clone was found once. Its antigen has not been determined. Base qualities are missing; no much larger clone stands one base away. To be included, a participant needed at least one PBMC sample from before ART initiation plus at least two post-ART samples. Treatment was received in the United States of America by all participants with HIV. Before DNA extraction, cryopreserved samples containing 1-10 million PBMC were thawed and washed. At the time of the earliest PBMC sample, participants with HIV were aged between about 20 and 55 years. PBMC samples from each participant spanned 1-4 timepoints before ART initiation and 2-8 timepoints after ART initiation, with a median of 7 samples. Serial HIV viral load, CD4+ T-cell count, ART history and demographic data were obtained for every participant. Genomic DNA was extracted from unsorted PBMC with a Qiagen kit on a QIAcube, with processing performed in batches of 12 samples.

The immunoSEQ hsTCRB v3.0 assay was used at survey level resolution for TRB variable region sequencing. TRB sequencing targeted a depth of 40,000-50,000 T-cell genomes per sample. An Illumina MiSeq with a v3 150-cycle kit was used to sequence the pooled TRB libraries. For the original study's pipeline: Repertoire analysis was run in R within a reproducible Nextflow workflow that covered QC, data transformation and analysis. LymphoSeq2, an R package for exploring AIRR-Seq data, was used to implement the custom analyses. After excluding several samples that yielded fewer than 5000 total TRB sequences, approximately 180 HIV repertoires remained for analysis. Among the 180 to 200 retained HIV repertoires, roughly 60 were collected before ART initiation and roughly 130 were collected after ART initiation. Repertoires were downsampled to 5000 TRB nucleotide sequences, and summary statistics were averaged over 100 downsampling iterations. The analysis kept only TRB sequences whose CDR3 regions were at least seven amino acids long. Diversity was assessed using a clonality score derived from Shannon entropy and using the Gini coefficient. In repertoire networks, the top 5000 CDR3 amino acid sequences were linked whenever an edit distance of one separated two sequences. Antigen specificity groups and MHC restriction were predicted for TRB CDR3 amino acid sequences with GLIPH2. To flag known CMV, EBV, HIV or tissue antigen associations, CDR3 amino acid sequences were matched against VDJdb and McPAS-TCR. Pre-ART, post-ART and control groups were compared with Wilcoxon signed-rank tests and Holm-Bonferroni correction. The clones in this table, taken by TCRdb from immuneACCESS, are in-frame only. Not every clone is retained; where verified, under half of the shortfall comes from an unresolved V gene, and the cause of the rest is unknown. V and J calls and clone size come straight from that table; D and trimming were deduced from the DNA. The table for this sample lists about 35,000 clones; around 94% of them were counted only once. The top ten clonotypes cover 3.6% of the sample.

V lost 1 base and J lost 4 bases; the stretch between them is 10 bases long. From its cysteine to its phenylalanine, the CDR3 spans 14 amino acids. This entry keeps only the CDR3 DNA: 42 bases, framed from base 1. Based on the germline V gene, the CDR1 and CDR2 sequences are SGHAT and FQNNGV. Summary of the overall study and its limitations: ART initiation was associated with a significant increase in TRB diversity, but diversity stayed significantly below transplant donor controls even after long-term ART. The samples were dated from about 2003 to 2017, and the ART regimens that were used may be less effective than current ART regimens. Limited PBMC availability meant only the TCR beta chain was sequenced, without alpha chain pairing. HIV repertoires had narrower CDR3 length ranges than controls, and the network structure suggested an antigen-experienced repertoire that shifted only slightly toward naive after ART. Inferences about post-ART repertoire changes were limited because no data were available on ART adherence, viral resistance or therapy changes. Because pre-ART samples had limited cell numbers, profiling was done on unsorted PBMC rather than on sorted CD4+ and CD8+ T cells. Expanded TRB clones identified before ART initiation dominated the repertoire across all time points, though the dominance fluctuated and decreased in many PLHIV after ART.

The receptor chain draws on TRBV11-2 and TRBJ1-1; the D gene is not confidently resolved. The origin of this receptor is a woman aged 45 to 65 with HIV. Sequencing used unsorted PBMCs, obtained 4.1 years after starting antiretroviral therapy. The sequenced DNA: TGTGCCAGCAGCTTAGGAGGAGGGATCACTGAAGCTTTCTTT. This yields the protein CASSLGGGITEAFF.